Following are 23 T cell receptor beta chains from one sample sequenced in a study of Graves' ophthalmopathy and Graves' hyperthyroidism. The authors amplified TCR beta CDR3 regions from RNA transcripts. HTBI-primed RT-PCR formed the first round, and a multiplex PCR formed the second. A single record per CDR3 protein comes from TCRdb applying MiXCR to the multiplex PCR reads. The sample consists of a few hundred thousand distinct CDR3 sequences, 20% to 25% of them appearing once. Source material: peripheral blood. The receptors come from a woman between 45 and 60 years old with Graves' ophthalmopathy.

This clonotype was found many times. The chain has TRBV18 and TRBJ1-1, with no clear D. The CDR3 sequence is 13 residues long. V lost 3 bases and J 1 base, leaving 6 bases between the germline ends. Germline-derived CDR1 and CDR2 are KGHSH and LQKENI. CDR3 protein: CASSPQENTEAFF. CDR3 coding DNA: TGTGCCAGCTCACCTCAAGAGAACACTGAAGCTTTCTTT.

This clonotype was detected many times. The gene calls are TRBV14 and TRBJ1-1; D may be TRBD1 (6 bases). The CDR3 contains 13 residues. V dropped 7 bases and J dropped 5 bases, with 14 bases sitting between them. Germline assignment: CDR1 SGHDN and CDR2 FVKESK. CDR3 in DNA: TGTGCCAGCAAAGGGGGGCGCGGTACTGAAGCTTTCTTT. As protein: CASKGGRGTEAFF.

The rearrangement links TRBV6-1 to TRBJ1-5; D call uncertain. CDR1 is MNHNS and CDR2 is SASEGT in the germline V gene. The CDR3 contains 12 residues. V lost 7 bases to trimming and J lost 4 bases, with 8 bases between them. The CDR3: CASTRVNQPQHF. CDR3 sequence (DNA): TGTGCCAGCACGCGGGTGAATCAGCCCCAGCATTTT.

Many counts were recorded for this clonotype. This chain links TRBV19 with TRBJ1-1; D possibly corresponds to TRBD1 (5 bases). Germline V gene sequence: CDR1 LNHDA, CDR2 SQIVND (reference sequence). Trimming removed 4 bases from V and 8 bases from J, with 8 bases in between. The CDR3 has 11 amino acids. CDR3 coding DNA: TGTGCCAGTAGTAACCAGGGCGAAGCTTTCTTT. Translated: CASSNQGEAFF.

This clonotype was detected a few times. The gene calls are TRBV4-2 and TRBJ1-1, with D tentatively TRBD1 (6 bases). Germline CDR1 LGHNA, CDR2 YNFKEQ. The CDR3 contains 16 residues. Trimming removed 2 bases from V and 6 bases from J, with 19 bases in between. This CDR3 reads CASSQHFGGQTPEAFF. CDR3 coding DNA: TGTGCCAGCAGCCAACATTTTGGGGGCCAAACACCTGAAGCTTTCTTT.

This chain connects TRBV12-3 or TRBV12-4 to TRBJ2-7; 9 nucleotides align to TRBD2. The CDR3 runs to 14 residues. The junction had 10 bases not matched to a gene; V was cut back by 4 bases and J by 9 bases. This CDR3 is CASSSSGTSLGQYF. The CDR3 bases are TGTGCCAGCAGTTCTAGCGGGACCTCTCTGGGGCAGTACTTC.

This clonotype came up many times. V and J are TRBV18 and TRBJ2-5; D may correspond to TRBD1 or TRBD2 (5 bases each). The ends were cut back, 5 bases at V and 2 bases at J, with 12 bases in the middle. Germline loops: CDR1 KGHSH, CDR2 LQKENI. This CDR3 is 14 amino acids long. The CDR3 DNA is TGTGCCAGCTCATGGGGGAGTATGCAAGAGACCCAGTACTTC. Translating it yields CASSWGSMQETQYF.

In regard to this clonotype: Since a much larger clone is just one base distant, this may be a read error. The rearrangement joins TRBV28 to TRBJ1-6; 7 positions agree with TRBD1. Germline CDR1 is MDHEN and CDR2 is SYDVKM. The length of the CDR3 is 13 residues. In nucleotides, the CDR3 is TGTGCCGCAGGGGGACACTATAATTCATCCCTCCACTTT. This codes for CAAGGHYNSSLHF.

This clonotype was detected ten times or more. The gene calls are TRBV12-3 or TRBV12-4 and TRBJ2-7; possibly TRBD2 for D (5 bases). This CDR3 region has 14 residues. V was cut by 7 bases and J by 2 bases, with 15 bases left in between. The CDR3 sequence is CASTPDGKTYEQYF. Written as DNA, the CDR3 is TGTGCCAGCACCCCCGACGGGAAGACCTACGAGCAGTACTTC.

The gene calls are TRBV6-5 and TRBJ2-7, with D possibly being TRBD2 (6 bases). The germline V and J ends were trimmed by 2 bases and 4 bases, with 9 bases remaining between them. CDR1 is MNHEY and CDR2 is SVGAGI in the germline V gene. The CDR3 has 13 amino acids. This CDR3 reads CASSYGGLYEQYF. The CDR3 DNA follows: TGTGCCAGCAGTTACGGAGGGTTGTACGAGCAGTACTTC.

V gene TRBV11-2 combines with J gene TRBJ2-7; a weak D match, TRBD1 (5 bases). Germline assignment: CDR1 SGHAT and CDR2 FQNNGV. The CDR3 covers 16 residues. V was clipped by 5 bases and J by 3 bases, with 20 bases between them. The CDR3 coding sequence is TGTGCCAGCAGCGGTGGACCTAGGGGTTGGGACTACGAGCAGTACTTC. Its translation is CASSGGPRGWDYEQYF.

This clonotype was counted many times. The J gene is TRBJ1-5, the V gene TRBV19; no clear D gene. Per the germline V gene, CDR1 is LNHDA and CDR2 is SQIVND (reference sequence). CDR3 length: 12 residues. With 1 base removed from V and 7 bases from J, the gap between germline ends came to 5 bases. CDR3 loop: CASSIGRQPQHF. CDR3 bases: TGTGCCAGTAGTATAGGGCGCCAGCCCCAGCATTTT.

This clonotype was found a few times. J is TRBJ2-2 and V is TRBV11-2; no definite D call. Trimming pared 5 bases from V and 5 bases from J, leaving 15 bases between. CDR1 is SGHAT and CDR2 is FQNNGV in the germline V gene. The CDR3 spans 15 residues. The DNA of the CDR3 is TGTGCCAGCAGCCCCCGGGTCCTAGGGACCGGGGAGCTGTTTTTT. Translated, it gives CASSPRVLGTGELFF.

This clonotype was observed a handful of times. The chain recombines TRBV12-3 or TRBV12-4 with TRBJ2-6; weak D call: TRBD2 (5 bases). The V and J ends lost 8 bases and 0 bases respectively, with 14 bases between them. The CDR3 extends over 16 amino acids. This CDR3 is CASCQKLGSGANVLTF. The CDR3 DNA reads as TGTGCCAGCTGTCAGAAACTAGGCTCTGGGGCCAACGTCCTGACTTTC.

The chain's CDR3 is CASRGGQGKSGNQPQHF. In nucleotides, the CDR3 is TGTGCCAGCAGAGGGGGACAGGGTAAGAGTGGCAATCAGCCCCAGCATTTT. The chain joins TRBV27 to TRBJ1-5, with 9 nucleotides matching TRBD1. The CDR3 covers 17 residues. The germline gives CDR1 MNHEY, CDR2 SMNVEV (reference sequence). Germline trimming cut 6 bases from V and 2 bases from J; bases unmatched to any gene: 11.

Ten or more counts support this clonotype. The chain carries TRBV6-1 and TRBJ1-2; the D is unclear. V dropped 6 bases and J dropped 4 bases, with 15 bases sitting between them. CDR3 length: 14 residues. CDR1 and CDR2 from the germline V gene are MNHNS and SASEGT. The CDR3 spells CASRDHAEPYGYTF. Here the CDR3 DNA reads TGTGCCAGCAGAGATCACGCTGAGCCCTATGGCTACACCTTC.

This clonotype has a count of ten or more. The J gene is TRBJ2-1, the V gene TRBV11-2; 7 bases line up with TRBD2. The CDR3 extends over 13 amino acids. The trim removed 6 bases at V and 4 bases at J, leaving 3 bases unmatched. Germline V gene sequence: CDR1 SGHAT, CDR2 FQNNGV. In DNA form, the CDR3 reads TGTGCCAGCAGTTACGGGAGGTACAATGAGCAGTTCTTC. This gives the protein CASSYGRYNEQFF.

This clonotype occurred a few times. The V gene is TRBV18, the J gene TRBJ1-1; TRBD1 aligns across 8 bases. The CDR3 length is 16 residues. Unmatched junction bases numbered 7, after V lost 3 bases and J lost 1 base. Germline CDR1 and CDR2: KGHSH and LQKENI. The CDR3 coding sequence is TGTGCCAGCTCACCTACCGGACAGGGAGGGAACACTGAAGCTTTCTTT. Translating gives CASSPTGQGGNTEAFF. Drawing the rest from reference TRBV18 and TRBJ1-1, the complete variable domain is NAGVMQNPRHLVRRRGQEARLRCSPMKGHSHVYWYRQLPEEGLKFMVYLQKENIIDESGMPKERFSAEFPKEGPSILRIQQVVRGDSAAYFCASSPTGQGGNTEAFFGQGTRLTVV.

This clonotype showed up many times. The chain has TRBV12-5 and TRBJ2-7; 10 nucleotides align to TRBD1. Losses at the gene ends were 4 bases for V and 0 bases for J; bases not matched to a gene: 3. CDR1 and CDR2 (germline): LGHNT, FRNRAP. The CDR3 covers 15 residues. This CDR3 is CASGSGQGYSYEQYF. CDR3 nucleotides: TGTGCTAGTGGTTCGGGACAGGGGTACTCCTACGAGCAGTACTTC.

This clonotype has at least ten counts. This chain joins TRBV5-1 and TRBJ2-4, with D perhaps assigned TRBD1 or TRBD2 (5 bases each). Germline loops: CDR1 SGHRS, CDR2 YFSETQ. The germline V and J ends were trimmed by 3 bases and 13 bases, with 23 bases remaining between them. This CDR3 is built from 15 residues. As DNA, the CDR3 is TGCGCCAGCAGCTCTCTGGGGGAAGGTCAGGCGGTGCAGTACTTC. Amino acid sequence: CASSSLGEGQAVQYF.

V usage is TRBV6-1 and J usage is TRBJ2-2; 10 positions agree with TRBD2. The trim removed 8 bases at V and 3 bases at J, leaving 3 bases unmatched. Germline V gene sequence: CDR1 MNHNS, CDR2 SASEGT. This CDR3 contains 14 residues. In DNA form, the CDR3 reads TGTGCCAGCCAAGCGGGAGGGTACACCGGGGAGCTGTTTTTT. Its protein product is CASQAGGYTGELFF.

This clonotype was detected many times. The chain uses TRBV20-1 and TRBJ2-7; D is perhaps TRBD2 (5 bases). Trimming took off 6 bases at V and 1 base at J, with 16 bases between the two ends. The CDR3 consists of 14 residues. Germline CDR1 DFQATT, CDR2 SNEGSKA (reference sequence). Here the CDR3 reads CSADSRDGSYEQYF. The CDR3 coding sequence is TGCAGTGCGGACTCCAGAGACGGATCCTACGAGCAGTACTTC.

The J gene is TRBJ1-3, the V gene TRBV18, with D unclear. CDR1 is KGHSH, CDR2 LQKENI, per germline. CDR3 size: 13 residues. V lost 2 bases, J lost 8 bases, and 10 bases lay in between. In DNA form, the CDR3 reads TGTGCCAGCTCACCAATGAGGGCTGACACCATATATTTT. Its translation is CASSPMRADTIYF.